This paragraph reports one T cell receptor beta chain. What it binds is not known. The CDR3 sequence is 15 residues long. CDR1 MNHEY and CDR2 SVGAGI come from the germline V gene. Trimming stripped 5 bases from V and 3 bases from J, with 14 bases between. Both 60 Vbeta primers and 13 Jbeta primers went into the PCR. The table came from immunoSEQ multiplex PCR; TCRdb's copy has only in-frame clones and leaves some out. The sample yields 150,000 to 200,000 clones, about three quarters seen once. This sample is drawn from a study of cytomegalovirus exposure and HLA in healthy donors. The study's findings and limits: While the bulk of TCR sequences proved rare, some public TCRs turned up in many donors. Most of the TCR beta V segments (in an earlier analysis) were productive either about 90% or about 30% of the time. TCR beta sequences numbering 15,000 to 20,000 were associated with HLA alleles at 0.05 false discovery rate in a later analysis.

The sequence was obtained from a man aged 45 to 65 in good health and CMV-seropositive. Specimen: PBMCs. The chain couples TRBV6-5 to TRBJ1-5; possibly TRBD1 for D (6 bases). This CDR3 is CASSTYRELNQPQHF. The DNA of the CDR3 is TGTGCCAGCAGTACTTACAGGGAACTCAATCAGCCCCAGCATTTT.